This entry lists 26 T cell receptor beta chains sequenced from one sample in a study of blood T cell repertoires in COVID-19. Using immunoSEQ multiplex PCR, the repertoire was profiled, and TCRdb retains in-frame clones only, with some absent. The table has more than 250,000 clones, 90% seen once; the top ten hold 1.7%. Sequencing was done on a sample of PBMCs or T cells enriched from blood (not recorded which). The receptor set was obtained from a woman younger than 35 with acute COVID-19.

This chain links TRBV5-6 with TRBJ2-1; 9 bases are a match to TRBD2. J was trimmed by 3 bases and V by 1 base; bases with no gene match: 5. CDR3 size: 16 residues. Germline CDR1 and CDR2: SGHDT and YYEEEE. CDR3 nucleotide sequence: TGTGCCAGCAGCTTGTTCGGGACTAGCCACTACAATGAGCAGTTCTTC. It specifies CASSLFGTSHYNEQFF. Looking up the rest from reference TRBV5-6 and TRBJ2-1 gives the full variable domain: DAGVTQSPTHLIKTRGQQVTLRCSPKSGHDTVSWYQQALGQGPQFIFQYYEEEERQRGNFPDRFSGHQFPNYSSELNVNALLLGDSALYLCASSLFGTSHYNEQFFGPGTRLTVL.

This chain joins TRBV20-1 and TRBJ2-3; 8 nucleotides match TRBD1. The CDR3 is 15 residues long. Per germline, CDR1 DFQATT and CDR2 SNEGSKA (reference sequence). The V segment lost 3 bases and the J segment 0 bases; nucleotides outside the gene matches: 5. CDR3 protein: CSASGQGASTDTQYF. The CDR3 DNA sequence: TGCAGTGCTAGTGGCCAGGGGGCTAGCACAGATACGCAGTATTTT.

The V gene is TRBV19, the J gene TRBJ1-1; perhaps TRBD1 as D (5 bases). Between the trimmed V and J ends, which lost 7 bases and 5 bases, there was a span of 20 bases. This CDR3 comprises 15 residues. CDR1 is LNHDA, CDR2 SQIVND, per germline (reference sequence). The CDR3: CASTADGGGETEAFF. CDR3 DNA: TGTGCCAGTACCGCGGACGGGGGAGGGGAGACTGAAGCTTTCTTT.

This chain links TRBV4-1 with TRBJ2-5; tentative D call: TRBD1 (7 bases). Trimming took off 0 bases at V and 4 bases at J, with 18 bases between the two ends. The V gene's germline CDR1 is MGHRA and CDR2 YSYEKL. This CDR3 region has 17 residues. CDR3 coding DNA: TGCGCCAGCAGCCAAGAGCCCCGGAGGGGGCGGGGAGAGACCCAGTACTTC. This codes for CASSQEPRRGRGETQYF.

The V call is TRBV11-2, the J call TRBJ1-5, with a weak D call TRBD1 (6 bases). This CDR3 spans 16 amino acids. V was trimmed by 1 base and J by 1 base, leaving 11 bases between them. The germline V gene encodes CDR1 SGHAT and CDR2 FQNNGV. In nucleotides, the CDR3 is TGTGCCAGCAGCTTAGGATCAGGGGTAAGCAATCAGCCCCAGCATTTT. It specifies CASSLGSGVSNQPQHF.

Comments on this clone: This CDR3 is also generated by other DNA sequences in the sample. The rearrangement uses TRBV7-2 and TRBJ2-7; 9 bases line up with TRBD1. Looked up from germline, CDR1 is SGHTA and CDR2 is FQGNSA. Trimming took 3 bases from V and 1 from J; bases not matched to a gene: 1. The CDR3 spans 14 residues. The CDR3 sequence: CASSFGTGSYEQYF. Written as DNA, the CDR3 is TGTGCCAGCAGCTTTGGGACAGGGTCCTACGAGCAGTACTTC.

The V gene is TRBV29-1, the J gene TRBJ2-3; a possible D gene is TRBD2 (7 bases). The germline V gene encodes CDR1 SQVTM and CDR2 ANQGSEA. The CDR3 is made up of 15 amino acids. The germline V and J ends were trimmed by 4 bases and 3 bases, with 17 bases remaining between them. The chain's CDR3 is CSVAASGGGTDTQYF. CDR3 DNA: TGCAGCGTTGCTGCTAGCGGAGGGGGGACAGATACGCAGTATTTT.

CDR3 sequence: CASRGGTGEQRGNQPQHF. In DNA form, the CDR3 reads TGTGCCAGCAGAGGAGGGACAGGAGAACAAAGGGGGAATCAGCCCCAGCATTTT. The genes are TRBV2 and TRBJ1-5; 8 bases agree with TRBD1. Germline V gives CDR1 SNHLY, CDR2 FYNNEI. V gave up 6 bases and J gave up 4 bases; unmatched junction bases: 17. CDR3 length: 18 residues.

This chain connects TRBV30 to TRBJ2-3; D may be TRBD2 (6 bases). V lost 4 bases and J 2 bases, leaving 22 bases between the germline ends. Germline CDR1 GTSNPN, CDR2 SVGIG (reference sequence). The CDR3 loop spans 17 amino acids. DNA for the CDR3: TGTGCCTGGAACACAGCTGTAGGGCGGGACCTCACAGATACGCAGTATTTT. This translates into CAWNTAVGRDLTDTQYF. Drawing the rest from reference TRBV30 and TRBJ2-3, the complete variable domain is SQTIHQWPATLVQPVGSPLSLECTVEGTSNPNLYWYRQAAGRGLQLLFYSVGIGQISSEVPQNLSASRPQDRQFILSSKKLLLSDSGFYLCAWNTAVGRDLTDTQYFGPGTRLTVL.

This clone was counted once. The CDR3 reads CASSPTSSGTYYEQYF. CDR3 bases: TGTGCCAGCAGCCCTACATCCTCCGGGACTTACTACGAGCAGTACTTC. This rearrangement joins TRBV28 to TRBJ2-7; the D gene is possibly TRBD2 (6 bases). V shed 6 bases and J shed 3 bases, with 21 bases lying between them. Per germline, CDR1 MDHEN and CDR2 SYDVKM. There are 16 residues in the CDR3.

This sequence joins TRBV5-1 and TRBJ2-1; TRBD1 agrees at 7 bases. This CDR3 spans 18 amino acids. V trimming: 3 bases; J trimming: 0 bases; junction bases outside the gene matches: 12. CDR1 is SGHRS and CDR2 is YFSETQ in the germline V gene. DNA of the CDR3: TGCGCCAGCAGCTCCCCACAGGGGTCCTTAAGCTCCTACAATGAGCAGTTCTTC. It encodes CASSSPQGSLSSYNEQFF.

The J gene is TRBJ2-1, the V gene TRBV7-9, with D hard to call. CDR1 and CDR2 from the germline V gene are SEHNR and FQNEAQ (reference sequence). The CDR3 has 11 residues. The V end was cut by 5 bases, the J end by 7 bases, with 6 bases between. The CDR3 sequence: CASSERNEQFF. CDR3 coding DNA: TGTGCCAGCAGCGAGAGGAATGAGCAGTTCTTC. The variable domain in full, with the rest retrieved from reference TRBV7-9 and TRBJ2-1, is DTGVSQNPRHKITKRGQNVTFRCDPISEHNRLYWYRQTLGQGPEFLTYFQNEAQLEKSRLLSDRFSAERPKGSFSTLEIQRTEQGDSAMYLCASSERNEQFFGPGTRLTVL.

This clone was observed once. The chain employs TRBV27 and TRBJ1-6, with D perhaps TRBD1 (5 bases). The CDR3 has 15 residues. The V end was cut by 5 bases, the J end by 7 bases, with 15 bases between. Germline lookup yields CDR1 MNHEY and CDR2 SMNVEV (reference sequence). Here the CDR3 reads CASSRGMGPNSPLHF. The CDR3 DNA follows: TGTGCCAGCAGTCGGGGGATGGGGCCGAATTCACCCCTCCACTTT.

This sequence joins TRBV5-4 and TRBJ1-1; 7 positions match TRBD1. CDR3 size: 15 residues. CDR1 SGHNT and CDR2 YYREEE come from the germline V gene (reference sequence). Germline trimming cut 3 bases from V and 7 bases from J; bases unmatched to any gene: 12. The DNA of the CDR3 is TGTGCCAGCAGCTCACAAACAGGGGTTCTAGGTGAAGCTTTCTTT. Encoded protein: CASSSQTGVLGEAFF.

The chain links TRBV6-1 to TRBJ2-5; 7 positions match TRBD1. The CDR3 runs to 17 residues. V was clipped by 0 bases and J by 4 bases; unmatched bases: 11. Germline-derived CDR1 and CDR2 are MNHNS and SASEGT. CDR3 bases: TGTGCCAGCAGTGAAGCGCGATCTACAGGGGCCGGAGAGACCCAGTACTTC. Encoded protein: CASSEARSTGAGETQYF.

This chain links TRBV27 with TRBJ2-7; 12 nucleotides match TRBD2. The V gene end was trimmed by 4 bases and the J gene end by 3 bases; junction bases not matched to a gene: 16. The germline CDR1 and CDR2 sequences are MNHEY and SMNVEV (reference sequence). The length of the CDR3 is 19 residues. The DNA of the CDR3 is TGTGCCAGCAGTTCAAAACTAGCGGGAGGTCTGACCTCATTCTACGAGCAGTACTTC. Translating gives CASSSKLAGGLTSFYEQYF.

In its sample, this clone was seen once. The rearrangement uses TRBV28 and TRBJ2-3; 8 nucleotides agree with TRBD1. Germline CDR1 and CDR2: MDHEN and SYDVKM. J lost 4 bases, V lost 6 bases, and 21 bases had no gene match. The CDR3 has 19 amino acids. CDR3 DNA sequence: TGTGCCAGCAGACTTACTAATATCCTCGGACAGGGCACAGCAGATACGCAGTATTTT. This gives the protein CASRLTNILGQGTADTQYF.

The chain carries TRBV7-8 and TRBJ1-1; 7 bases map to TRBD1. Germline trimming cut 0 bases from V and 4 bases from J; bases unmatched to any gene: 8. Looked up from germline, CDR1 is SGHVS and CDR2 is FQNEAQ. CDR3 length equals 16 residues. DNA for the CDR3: TGTGCCAGCAGCTTAGCGCGTCAGGACAGGATCACTGAAGCTTTCTTT. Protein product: CASSLARQDRITEAFF.

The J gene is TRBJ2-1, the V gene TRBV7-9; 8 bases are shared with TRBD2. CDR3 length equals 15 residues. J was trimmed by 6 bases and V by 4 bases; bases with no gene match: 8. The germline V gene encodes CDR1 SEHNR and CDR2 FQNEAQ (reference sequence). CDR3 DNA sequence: TGTGCCAGCAGCTCCTGGGCGGGGGGAACCAATGAGCAGTTCTTC. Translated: CASSSWAGGTNEQFF.

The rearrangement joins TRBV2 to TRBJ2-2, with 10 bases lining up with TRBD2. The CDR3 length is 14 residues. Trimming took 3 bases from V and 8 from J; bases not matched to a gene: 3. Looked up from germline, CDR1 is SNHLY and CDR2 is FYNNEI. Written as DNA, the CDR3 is TGTGCCAGCAGTGAGTCTAGCGGGAGAGGGGAGCTGTTTTTT. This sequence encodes CASSESSGRGELFF.

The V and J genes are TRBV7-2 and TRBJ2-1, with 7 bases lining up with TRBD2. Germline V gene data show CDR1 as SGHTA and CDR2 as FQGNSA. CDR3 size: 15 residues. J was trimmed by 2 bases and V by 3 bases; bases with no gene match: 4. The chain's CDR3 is CASSFGGSPYNEQFF. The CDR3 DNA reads TGTGCCAGCAGCTTCGGCGGGAGCCCCTACAATGAGCAGTTCTTC.

CDR3 loop: CASSLATGSTDTQYF. The CDR3 nucleotides read TGTGCCAGCAGCTTAGCGACAGGATCCACAGATACGCAGTATTTT. The chain joins TRBV7-2 to TRBJ2-3; the D gene is possibly TRBD1 (6 bases). Germline lookup yields CDR1 SGHTA and CDR2 FQGNSA. The CDR3 loop spans 15 amino acids. Between the trimmed V and J ends, which lost 0 bases and 2 bases, there was a span of 9 bases.

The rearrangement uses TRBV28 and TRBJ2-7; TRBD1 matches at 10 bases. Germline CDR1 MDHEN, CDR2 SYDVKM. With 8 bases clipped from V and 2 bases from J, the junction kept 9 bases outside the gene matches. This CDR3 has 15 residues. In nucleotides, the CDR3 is TGTGCCAGCTCGAGAGGGACAGGGGAGGCCTACGAGCAGTACTTC. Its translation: CASSRGTGEAYEQYF. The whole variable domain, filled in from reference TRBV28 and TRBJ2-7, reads DVKVTQSSRYLVKRTGEKVFLECVQDMDHENMFWYRQDPGLGLRLIYFSYDVKMKEKGDIPEGYSVSREKKERFSLILESASTNQTSMYLCASSRGTGEAYEQYFGPGTRLTVT.

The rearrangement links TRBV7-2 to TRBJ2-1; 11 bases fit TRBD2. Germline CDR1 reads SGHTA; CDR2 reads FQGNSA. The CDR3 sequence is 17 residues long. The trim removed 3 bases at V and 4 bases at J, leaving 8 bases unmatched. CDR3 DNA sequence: TGTGCCAGCAGCTTGGCCTTCGGGACTAGCGGATACAATGAGCAGTTCTTC. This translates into CASSLAFGTSGYNEQFF.

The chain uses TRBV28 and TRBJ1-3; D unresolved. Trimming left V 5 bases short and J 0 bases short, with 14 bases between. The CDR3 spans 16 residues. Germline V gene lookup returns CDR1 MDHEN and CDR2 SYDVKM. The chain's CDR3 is CASSLLFSPSGNTIYF. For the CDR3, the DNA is TGTGCCAGCAGTCTGTTATTTTCTCCCTCTGGAAACACCATATATTTT.

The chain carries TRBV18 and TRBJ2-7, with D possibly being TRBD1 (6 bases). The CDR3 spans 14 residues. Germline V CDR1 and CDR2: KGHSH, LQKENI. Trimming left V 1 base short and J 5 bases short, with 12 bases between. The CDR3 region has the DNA TGTGCCAGCTCACCACAACAGGGTCCCGACGAGCAGTACTTC. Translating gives CASSPQQGPDEQYF.